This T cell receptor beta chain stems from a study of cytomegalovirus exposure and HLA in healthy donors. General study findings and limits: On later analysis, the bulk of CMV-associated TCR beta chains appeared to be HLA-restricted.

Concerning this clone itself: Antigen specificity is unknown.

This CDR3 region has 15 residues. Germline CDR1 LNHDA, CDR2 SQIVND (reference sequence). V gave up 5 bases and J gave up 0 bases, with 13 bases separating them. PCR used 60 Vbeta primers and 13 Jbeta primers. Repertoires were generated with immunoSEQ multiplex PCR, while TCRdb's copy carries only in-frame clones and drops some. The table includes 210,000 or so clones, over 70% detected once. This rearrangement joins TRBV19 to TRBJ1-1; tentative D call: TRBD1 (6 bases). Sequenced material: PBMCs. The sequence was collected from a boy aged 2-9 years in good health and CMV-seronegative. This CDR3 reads CASSVTGLMNTEAFF. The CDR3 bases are TGTGCCAGTAGTGTCACAGGGTTAATGAACACTGAAGCTTTCTTT.